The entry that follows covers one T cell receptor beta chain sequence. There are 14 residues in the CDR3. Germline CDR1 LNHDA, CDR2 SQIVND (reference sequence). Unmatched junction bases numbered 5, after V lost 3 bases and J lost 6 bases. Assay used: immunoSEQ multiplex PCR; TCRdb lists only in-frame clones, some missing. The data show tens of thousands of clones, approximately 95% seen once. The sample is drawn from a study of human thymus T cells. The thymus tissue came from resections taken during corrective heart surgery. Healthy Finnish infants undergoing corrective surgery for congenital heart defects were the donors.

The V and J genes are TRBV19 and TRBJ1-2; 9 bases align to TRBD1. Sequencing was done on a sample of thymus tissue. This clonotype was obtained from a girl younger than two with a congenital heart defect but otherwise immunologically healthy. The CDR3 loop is CASSIKDRGHGYTF. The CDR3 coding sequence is TGTGCCAGTAGTATCAAGGACAGGGGTCATGGCTACACCTTC.